This T cell receptor (beta chain) was observed in a study of cytomegalovirus exposure and HLA in healthy donors. Study-level results: Reportedly, HLA-A and HLA-B alleles of most subjects were accurately predicted from TCR beta. Earlier analysis found most TCR beta V segments productive about 87% or about 30% of the time. The study listed roughly 150 cytomegalovirus-associated TCR beta chains. The authors excluded some V segments, including TRBV6-2 and TRBV6-3, as indistinguishable.

13 Jbeta primers and 60 Vbeta primers were used for the PCR. Only in-frame clones appear in the TCRdb table, and some are missing; sequencing was by immunoSEQ multiplex PCR. This sample has 150,000 to 200,000 clones; around 86% occur once, and the top ten carry roughly 4%. Of note for this clone: The target antigen is unknown.

Trimming at V came to 7 bases and at J to 3 bases, leaving 4 bases not matched to a gene. The CDR3 length is 13 residues. Germline CDR1 reads LNHNV; CDR2 reads YYDKDF (reference sequence). Sequenced input: PBMCs. The chain has TRBV15 and TRBJ2-3; 7 nucleotides match TRBD1. This TCR derives from a man aged 50 to 59 in good health and CMV-seropositive. CDR3: CATNPGGTDTQYF. CDR3 nucleotides: TGTGCCACCAACCCAGGGGGAACAGATACGCAGTATTTT.